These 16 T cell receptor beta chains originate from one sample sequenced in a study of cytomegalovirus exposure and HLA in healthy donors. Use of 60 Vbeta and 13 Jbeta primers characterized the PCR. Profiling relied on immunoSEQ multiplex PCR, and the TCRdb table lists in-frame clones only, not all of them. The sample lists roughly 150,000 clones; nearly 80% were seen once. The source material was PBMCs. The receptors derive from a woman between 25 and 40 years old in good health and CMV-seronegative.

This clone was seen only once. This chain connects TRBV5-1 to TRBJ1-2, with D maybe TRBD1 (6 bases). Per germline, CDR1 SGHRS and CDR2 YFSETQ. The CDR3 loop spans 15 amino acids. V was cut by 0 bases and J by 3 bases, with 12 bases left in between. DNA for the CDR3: TGCGCCAGCAGCTTGGTGCCAGGGGCATACTATGGCTACACCTTC. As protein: CASSLVPGAYYGYTF.

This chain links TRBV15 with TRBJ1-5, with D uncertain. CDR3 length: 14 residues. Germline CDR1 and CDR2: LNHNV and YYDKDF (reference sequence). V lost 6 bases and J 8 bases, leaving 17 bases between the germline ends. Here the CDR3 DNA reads TGTGCCACCAGTACCGAGGGTTTGGGTGAGCCCCAGCATTTT. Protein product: CATSTEGLGEPQHF.

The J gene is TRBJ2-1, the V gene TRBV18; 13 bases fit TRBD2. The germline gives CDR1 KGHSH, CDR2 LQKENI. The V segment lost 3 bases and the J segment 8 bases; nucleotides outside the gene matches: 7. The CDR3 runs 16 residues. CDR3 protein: CASSPPGLAGNHEQFF. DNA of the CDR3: TGTGCCAGCTCACCGCCGGGACTAGCGGGGAATCATGAGCAGTTCTTC.

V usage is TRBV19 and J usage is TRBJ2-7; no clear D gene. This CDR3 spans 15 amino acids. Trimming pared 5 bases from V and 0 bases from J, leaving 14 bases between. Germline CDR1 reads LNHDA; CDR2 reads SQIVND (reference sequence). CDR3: CASSPQTSLSYEQYF. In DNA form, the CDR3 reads TGTGCCAGTAGTCCCCAGACATCACTCTCCTACGAGCAGTACTTC.

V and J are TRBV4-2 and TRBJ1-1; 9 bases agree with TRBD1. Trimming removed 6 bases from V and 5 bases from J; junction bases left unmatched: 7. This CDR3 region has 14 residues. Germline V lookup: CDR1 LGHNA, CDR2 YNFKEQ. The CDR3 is CASSPDRGGTEAFF. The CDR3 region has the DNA TGTGCCAGCAGTCCGGACAGGGGAGGGACTGAAGCTTTCTTT.

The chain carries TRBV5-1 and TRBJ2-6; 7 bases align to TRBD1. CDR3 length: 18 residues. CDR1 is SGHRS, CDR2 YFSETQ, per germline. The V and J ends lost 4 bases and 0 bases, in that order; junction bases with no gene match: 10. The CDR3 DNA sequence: TGCGCCAGCAGCCCAGGGACAGCGGACTTCTCTGGGGCCAACGTCCTGACTTTC. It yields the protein CASSPGTADFSGANVLTF.

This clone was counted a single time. The CDR3 loop reads CASSSQGNTEAFF. The CDR3 coding sequence is TGTGCCAGCAGCTCACAGGGAAACACTGAAGCTTTCTTT. This chain joins TRBV7-3 and TRBJ1-1, with TRBD1 as a possible D gene (6 bases). Germline lookup yields CDR1 SGHTA and CDR2 FQGTGA. V lost 4 bases to trimming and J lost 2 bases, with 8 bases between them. CDR3 size: 13 residues.

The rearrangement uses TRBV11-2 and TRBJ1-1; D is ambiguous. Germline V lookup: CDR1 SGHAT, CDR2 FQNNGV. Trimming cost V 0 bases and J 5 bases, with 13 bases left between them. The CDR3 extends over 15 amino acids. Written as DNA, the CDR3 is TGTGCCAGCAGCTTAGACGCAGGATTTGGAACTGAAGCTTTCTTT. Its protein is CASSLDAGFGTEAFF.

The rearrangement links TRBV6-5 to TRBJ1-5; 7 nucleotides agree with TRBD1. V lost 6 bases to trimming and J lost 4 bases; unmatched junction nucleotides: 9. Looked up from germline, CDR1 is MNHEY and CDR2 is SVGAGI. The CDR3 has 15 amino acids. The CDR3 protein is CASSLRQGKNQPQHF. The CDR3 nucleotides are TGTGCCAGCAGCCTCCGACAGGGTAAAAATCAGCCCCAGCATTTT.

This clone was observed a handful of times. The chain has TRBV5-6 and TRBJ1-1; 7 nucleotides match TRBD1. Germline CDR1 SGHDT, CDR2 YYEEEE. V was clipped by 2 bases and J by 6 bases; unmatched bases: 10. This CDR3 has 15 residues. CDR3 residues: CASSFRTGVNAEAFF. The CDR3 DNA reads TGTGCCAGCAGCTTCCGGACAGGAGTCAACGCTGAAGCTTTCTTT.

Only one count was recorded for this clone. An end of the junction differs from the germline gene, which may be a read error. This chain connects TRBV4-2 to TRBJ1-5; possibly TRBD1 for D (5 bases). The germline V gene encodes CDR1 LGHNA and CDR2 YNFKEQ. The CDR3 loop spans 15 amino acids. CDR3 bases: TGTGCCAGCAGCCAAGATGGACATAGCACTCAGCCCCAGCATTTT. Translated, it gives CASSQDGHSTQPQHF.

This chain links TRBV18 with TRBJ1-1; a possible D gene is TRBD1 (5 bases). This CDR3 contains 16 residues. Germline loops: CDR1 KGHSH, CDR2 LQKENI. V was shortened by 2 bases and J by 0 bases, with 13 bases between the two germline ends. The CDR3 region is CASSPKGTSLNTEAFF. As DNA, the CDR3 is TGTGCCAGCTCACCAAAAGGGACTTCCCTGAACACTGAAGCTTTCTTT.

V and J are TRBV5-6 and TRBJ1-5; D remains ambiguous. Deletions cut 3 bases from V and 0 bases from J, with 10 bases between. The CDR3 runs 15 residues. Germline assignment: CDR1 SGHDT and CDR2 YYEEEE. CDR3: CASSSGLYSNQPQHF. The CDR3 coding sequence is TGTGCCAGCAGCTCAGGACTGTATAGCAATCAGCCCCAGCATTTT. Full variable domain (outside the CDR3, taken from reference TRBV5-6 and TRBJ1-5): DAGVTQSPTHLIKTRGQQVTLRCSPKSGHDTVSWYQQALGQGPQFIFQYYEEEERQRGNFPDRFSGHQFPNYSSELNVNALLLGDSALYLCASSSGLYSNQPQHFGDGTRLSIL.

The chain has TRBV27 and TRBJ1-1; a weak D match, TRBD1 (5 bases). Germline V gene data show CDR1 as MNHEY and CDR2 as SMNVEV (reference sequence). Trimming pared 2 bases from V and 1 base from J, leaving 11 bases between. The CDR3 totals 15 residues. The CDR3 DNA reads TGTGCCAGCAGTTTAGGAGCAGGGCCGAACACTGAAGCTTTCTTT. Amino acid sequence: CASSLGAGPNTEAFF.

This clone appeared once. The CDR3 loop reads CASKTPGGDYNEQFF. The DNA of the CDR3 is TGTGCCAGCAAGACTCCGGGGGGGGATTACAATGAGCAGTTCTTC. The J gene is TRBJ2-1, the V gene TRBV2, with 8 bases matching TRBD2. The CDR3 length is 15 residues. CDR1 and CDR2 from the germline V gene are SNHLY and FYNNEI. Trimming took 7 bases from V and 4 from J; bases not matched to a gene: 9.

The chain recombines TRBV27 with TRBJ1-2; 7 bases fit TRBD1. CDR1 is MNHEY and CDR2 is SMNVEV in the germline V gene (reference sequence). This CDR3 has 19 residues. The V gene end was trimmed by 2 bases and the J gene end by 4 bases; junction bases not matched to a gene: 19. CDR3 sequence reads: CASSLKSTGAANEGYGYTF. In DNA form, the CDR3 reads TGTGCCAGCAGTTTAAAAAGTACAGGGGCCGCTAACGAAGGCTATGGCTACACCTTC.